Below, 22 T cell receptor beta chains from the same sample are listed, as sequenced in a study of beta chain features in type 1 diabetes. Expressed TCRB transcripts were sequenced, since all the RNA that had been isolated was reverse transcribed. Repertoires were generated with immunoSEQ multiplex PCR, while TCRdb's copy carries only in-frame clones and drops some. The repertoire holds about 240,000 clones, with about 26% as singletons. Sequencing used central memory CD4+ T cells from blood. The receptor set was obtained from a man aged 25-40 years in good health.

In its sample, this clone was seen a few times. The gene calls are TRBV7-6 and TRBJ1-1; 9 bases line up with TRBD1. The CDR3 length is 15 residues. Germline V CDR1 and CDR2: SGHVS, FNYEAQ. Trimming removed 6 bases from V and 4 bases from J; junction bases left unmatched: 9. The CDR3 is CASSTGTGRSTEAFF. The CDR3 DNA sequence: TGTGCCAGCAGTACCGGGACAGGGAGGTCCACTGAAGCTTTCTTT.

The chain carries TRBV9 and TRBJ2-3; D gene ambiguous. Germline values: CDR1 SGDLS, CDR2 YYNGEE. V was cut by 0 bases and J by 3 bases, with 5 bases left in between. This CDR3 region has 13 residues. In DNA, the CDR3 is TGTGCCAGCAGCGTAGTAGGGACAGATACGCAGTATTTT. Residues: CASSVVGTDTQYF.

The chain carries TRBV29-1 and TRBJ2-7; perhaps TRBD2 as D (5 bases). The CDR3 extends over 11 amino acids. Germline CDR1 and CDR2: SQVTM and ANQGSEA. Trimming took 6 bases from V and 3 from J, leaving 9 bases between them. CDR3 residues: CSVGRDYEQYF. The CDR3 DNA reads TGCAGCGTCGGACGGGACTACGAGCAGTACTTC.

This clone was found a few times. This chain links TRBV5-4 with TRBJ1-3; D not resolved. The germline V gene encodes CDR1 SGHNT and CDR2 YYREEE (reference sequence). Deletions cut 5 bases from V and 1 base from J, with 7 bases between. The CDR3 has 13 amino acids. The CDR3 DNA sequence: TGTGCCAGCAGACCGCGGTCTGGAAACACCATATATTTT. Amino acid sequence: CASRPRSGNTIYF.

This clone occurred a few times. The chain links TRBV10-3 to TRBJ2-7, with TRBD2 matching over 13 bases. Germline assignment: CDR1 ENHRY and CDR2 SYGVKD. The J segment lost 5 bases and the V segment lost 6 bases, leaving 1 base of the junction unmatched. This CDR3 comprises 13 residues. The CDR3 DNA sequence: TGTGCCATCAGCGGGACTAGCGGGGACGAGCAGTACTTC. Translation: CAISGTSGDEQYF.

This clone was recorded many times. The V and J genes are TRBV5-1 and TRBJ2-5; D is undetermined. There are 15 residues in the CDR3. Looked up from germline, CDR1 is SGHRS and CDR2 is YFSETQ. The V and J ends lost 6 bases and 4 bases respectively, with 19 bases between them. For the CDR3, the DNA is TGCGCCAGCAAAATCGGACCAAGCCTGACAGAGACCCAGTACTTC. This encodes CASKIGPSLTETQYF. The full variable domain, in which reference TRBV5-1 and TRBJ2-5 provide the parts outside the CDR3, is KAGVTQTPRYLIKTRGQQVTLSCSPISGHRSVSWYQQTPGQGLQFLFEYFSETQRNKGNFPGRFSGRQFSNSRSEMNVSTLELGDSALYLCASKIGPSLTETQYFGPGTRLLVL.

CDR3 region: CASSPDWGNSNQPQHF. Written as DNA, the CDR3 is TGTGCCAGCAGTCCCGACTGGGGGAATAGCAATCAGCCCCAGCATTTT. The rearrangement uses TRBV27 and TRBJ1-5; tentatively, D is TRBD1 (5 bases). Trimming left V 5 bases short and J 0 bases short, with 14 bases between. Germline V CDR1 and CDR2: MNHEY, SMNVEV (reference sequence). CDR3 size: 16 residues.

This clone was detected only a few times. This chain links TRBV13 with TRBJ2-6; no clear D. Germline V gene data show CDR1 as PRHDT and CDR2 as FYEKMQ (reference sequence). The CDR3 contains 15 residues. The ends were cut back, 5 bases at V and 0 bases at J, with 8 bases in the middle. CDR3 sequence reads: CASSRASSGANVLTF. The CDR3 nucleotides are TGTGCCAGCAGCCGAGCTAGCTCTGGGGCCAACGTCCTGACTTTC.

The chain carries TRBV7-9 and TRBJ2-3; 8 bases are shared with TRBD1. This CDR3 contains 15 residues. Trimming took 4 bases from V and 5 from J; bases not matched to a gene: 8. Germline values: CDR1 SEHNR, CDR2 FQNEAQ (reference sequence). The CDR3 DNA follows: TGTGCCAGCAGCTCCCGGGACAGGAGACAAGATACGCAGTATTTT. It translates to CASSSRDRRQDTQYF. Full variable domain (missing parts from reference TRBV7-9 and TRBJ2-3): DTGVSQNPRHKITKRGQNVTFRCDPISEHNRLYWYRQTLGQGPEFLTYFQNEAQLEKSRLLSDRFSAERPKGSFSTLEIQRTEQGDSAMYLCASSSRDRRQDTQYFGPGTRLTVL.

The chain carries TRBV27 and TRBJ2-2, with 14 bases identical to TRBD2. Per germline, CDR1 MNHEY and CDR2 SMNVEV (reference sequence). The J segment lost 11 bases and the V segment lost 4 bases, leaving 6 bases of the junction unmatched. The length of the CDR3 is 15 residues. CDR3 sequence reads: CASSWTGTSGSELFF. The CDR3 DNA is TGTGCCAGCAGTTGGACCGGGACTAGCGGGAGTGAGCTGTTTTTT.

The chain carries TRBV9 and TRBJ2-1, with a possible D match to TRBD2 (5 bases). Looked up from germline, CDR1 is SGDLS and CDR2 is YYNGEE. V was clipped by 3 bases and J by 2 bases, with 12 bases between them. The CDR3 has 15 amino acids. The CDR3 sequence is CASSEGLATYNEQFF. The CDR3 DNA reads as TGTGCCAGCAGCGAAGGACTCGCTACCTACAATGAGCAGTTCTTC. Variable domain in full (rest from reference TRBV9 and TRBJ2-1): DSGVTQTPKHLITATGQRVTLRCSPRSGDLSVYWYQQSLDQGLQFLIQYYNGEERAKGNILERFSAQQFPDLHSELNLSSLELGDSALYFCASSEGLATYNEQFFGPGTRLTVL.

The sample holds many counts of this clone. The chain joins TRBV7-9 to TRBJ1-5; 10 bases fit TRBD1. Germline CDR1 reads SEHNR; CDR2 reads FQNEAQ (reference sequence). This CDR3 has 18 amino acids. V gave up 5 bases and J gave up 0 bases; unmatched junction bases: 10. CDR3 coding DNA: TGTGCCAGCAGCGGAGGCCGGGACAGGGGTAATAGCAATCAGCCCCAGCATTTT. Translating gives CASSGGRDRGNSNQPQHF.

The table lists this clone with a few counts. This chain links TRBV6-6 with TRBJ2-1; TRBD2 might be the D (5 bases). The CDR3 consists of 14 residues. The germline gives CDR1 MNHNY, CDR2 SVGAGI (reference sequence). V lost 6 bases, J lost 6 bases, and 15 bases lay in between. The CDR3 DNA follows: TGTGCCAGCAGCTCCACTTCGGGGAGCAATGAGCAGTTCTTC. This sequence encodes CASSSTSGSNEQFF.

V and J are TRBV10-3 and TRBJ1-1, with 7 bases matching TRBD1. The CDR3 has 13 residues. CDR1 and CDR2 from the germline V gene are ENHRY and SYGVKD. The CDR3 protein is CVTLRDRNTEAFF. CDR3 in DNA: TGTGTCACCCTCCGGGACAGAAACACTGAAGCTTTCTTT.

This chain uses TRBV30 with TRBJ2-1; 7 bases match TRBD1. CDR1 and CDR2 from the germline V gene are GTSNPN and SVGIG (reference sequence). Trimming at V came to 0 bases and at J to 2 bases, leaving 4 bases not matched to a gene. This CDR3 has 15 residues. In DNA form, the CDR3 reads TGTGCCTGGAGTGTTAAGGGGGCGGCCTACAATGAGCAGTTCTTC. Its protein product is CAWSVKGAAYNEQFF.

The sample holds many counts of this clone. The junction shows a germline mismatch at one end, possibly a read error. V and J are TRBV11-2 and TRBJ2-5; D gene uncertain. This CDR3 has 12 residues. Germline V lookup: CDR1 SGHAT, CDR2 FQNNGV. DNA of the CDR3: TGTGCCAGCAGCCGTATTGGGGATCCCAGCCACTTC. Its translation is CASSRIGDPSHF. The entire variable domain, with the rest obtained from reference TRBV11-2 and TRBJ2-5, is as follows: EAGVAQSPRYKIIEKRQSVAFWCNPISGHATLYWYQQILGQGPKLLIQFQNNGVVDDSQLPKDRFSAERLKGVDSTLKIQPAKLEDSAVYLCASSRIGDPSHFGPGTRLLVL.

The chain joins TRBV12-5 to TRBJ1-6; D unclear. This CDR3 is 12 amino acids long. V dropped 1 base and J dropped 14 bases, with 9 bases sitting between them. The germline CDR1 and CDR2 sequences are LGHNT and FRNRAP. The CDR3 loop reads CASGLDGGTLHF. In DNA form, the CDR3 reads TGTGCTAGTGGTTTGGACGGCGGAACCCTCCACTTT.

The chain couples TRBV7-2 to TRBJ2-7, with D unresolved. V lost 1 base, J lost 9 bases, and 7 bases lay in between. This CDR3 is built from 11 residues. Germline CDR1 is SGHTA and CDR2 is FQGNSA. The CDR3 DNA reads TGTGCCAGCAGCTTAGGGTCCGGGCAGTACTTC. As protein: CASSLGSGQYF.

Ten or more counts support this clone. V gene TRBV5-1 combines with J gene TRBJ2-3; D is undetermined. The CDR3 has 15 residues. Germline V lookup: CDR1 SGHRS, CDR2 YFSETQ. V dropped 1 base and J dropped 2 bases, with 11 bases sitting between them. CDR3 protein: CASSLSPGATDTQYF. For the CDR3, the DNA is TGCGCCAGCAGCTTGTCTCCAGGCGCCACAGATACGCAGTATTTT.

J is TRBJ2-3 and V is TRBV11-2; D perhaps matches TRBD2 (5 bases). Germline V lookup: CDR1 SGHAT, CDR2 FQNNGV. V was pared by 0 bases and J by 2 bases, with 9 bases between. This CDR3 has 15 amino acids. The CDR3 region is CASSLETNPTDTQYF. CDR3 nucleotides: TGTGCCAGCAGCTTAGAGACTAACCCCACAGATACGCAGTATTTT. The variable domain in full, completed from reference TRBV11-2 and TRBJ2-3, reads EAGVAQSPRYKIIEKRQSVAFWCNPISGHATLYWYQQILGQGPKLLIQFQNNGVVDDSQLPKDRFSAERLKGVDSTLKIQPAKLEDSAVYLCASSLETNPTDTQYFGPGTRLTVL.

This clone turned up a few times. J is TRBJ2-1 and V is TRBV15; no clear D gene. Germline CDR1 LNHNV, CDR2 YYDKDF (reference sequence). V lost 11 bases and J 0 bases, leaving 14 bases between the germline ends. CDR3 length: 14 residues. CDR3 DNA: TGTGCCGCCAAGGGTCGAGACTCCTACAATGAGCAGTTCTTC. Translating gives CAAKGRDSYNEQFF.

Remarks on this clone: A much larger clone is a single base away; this may be a read error. The same CDR3 can be traced to other DNA sequences in this sample. This chain uses TRBV5-1 with TRBJ2-7; 7 nucleotides agree with TRBD1. The trim removed 3 bases at V and 0 bases at J, leaving 6 bases unmatched. Germline CDR1 SGHRS, CDR2 YFSETQ. CDR3 length equals 15 residues. The CDR3 here is CASSYTQGSSYEQYF. In DNA, the CDR3 is TGCGCCAGCAGCTACACACAGGGGAGCTCCTACGAGCAGTACTTC.